This is a list of T cell receptor beta chains from one sample in a study of T cell changes during pregnancy in multiple sclerosis. Profiled with immunoSEQ multiplex PCR; TCRdb holds only in-frame clones, not every one. The table has 45,000 to 55,000 clones, 80% to 95% seen once. The sequencing here drew on CD4+ T cells from peripheral blood mononuclear cells, taken after pregnancy. Receptors originate from a female donor in good health, enrolled as a control in a pregnancy study. The CDR3 runs from the conserved cysteine through the conserved F or W. The D gene is left open where the match is weak. Not all rows give a size; the values are once, few, many and, for expanded clones, a class.

clone size,J gene,CDR3 length,V gene,D gene,CDR3 DNA,CDR3 protein
-,TRBJ2-5,16,TRBV7-2,TRBD2,TGTGCCAGCAGCTTAGCACTAGCGGGTCTCCAAGAGACCCAGTACTTC,CASSLALAGLQETQYF
-,TRBJ2-2,18,TRBV9,-,TGTGCCAGCAGCGTAGGGAGTCTGCCAGGGCGACGGACCGGGGAGCTGTTTTTT,CASSVGSLPGRRTGELFF
-,TRBJ2-7,15,TRBV2,TRBD1,TGTGCCAGCAGCCCGGGACAGGCTACCTCCTACGAGCAGTACTTC,CASSPGQATSYEQYF
-,TRBJ2-1,15,TRBV28,TRBD2,TGTGCCAGCTCATCGGCCGGGGGGATGCCCAATGAGCAGTTCTTC,CASSSAGGMPNEQFF
-,TRBJ1-4,15,TRBV2,TRBD1,TGTGCCAGCAGTTCCGACAGGGGGCGCGGTGAAAAACTGTTTTTT,CASSSDRGRGEKLFF
-,TRBJ2-1,14,TRBV25-1,TRBD2,TGTGCCAGCAGTTGGGCGGGGGGCTTGAATGAGCAGTTCTTC,CASSWAGGLNEQFF
-,TRBJ2-7,14,TRBV10-2,TRBD2,TGCGCCAGCAGTCGACCTAGCGGATCCTACGAGCAGTACTTC,CASSRPSGSYEQYF
-,TRBJ1-2,13,TRBV19,TRBD1,TGTGCCAGTAGTCCGGGACAGCCCTATGGCTACACCTTC,CASSPGQPYGYTF
-,TRBJ2-1,16,TRBV7-2,TRBD2,TGTGCCAGCAGCTTACGGCCTAGCGGGTACTACAATGAGCAGTTCTTC,CASSLRPSGYYNEQFF
-,TRBJ2-5,16,TRBV4-2,TRBD1,TGTGCCAGCAGCCAAGCCGGACAGGGACTCCAAGAGACCCAGTACTTC,CASSQAGQGLQETQYF
-,TRBJ1-1,13,TRBV2,TRBD1,TGTGCCAGCAGTACACAGGGGGGGACTGAAGCTTTCTTT,CASSTQGGTEAFF
-,TRBJ1-2,12,TRBV7-9,-,TGTGCCAGCAGCCAGTACAGGGACGGCTACACCTTC,CASSQYRDGYTF
few,TRBJ1-1,13,TRBV5-1,-,TGCGCCAGCAGCTTGGAAGGGGCAGCTGAAGCTTTCTTT,CASSLEGAAEAFF
-,TRBJ2-5,15,TRBV11-2,-,TGTGCCAGCAGCTTAGTTACGGGTGGCGGTGGTGCCCAGTACTTC,CASSLVTGGGGAQYF
-,TRBJ1-2,14,TRBV28,-,TGTGCCAGCACTCTCTTACAGGGCCACTATGGCTACACCTTC,CASTLLQGHYGYTF
-,TRBJ1-5,15,TRBV5-1,-,TGCGCCAGCAGCTTGAGCCCCAATTCTCATCAGCCCCAGCATTTT,CASSLSPNSHQPQHF
-,TRBJ2-7,15,TRBV18,TRBD1,TGTGCCAGCTCACCATTACAGGGGGTCTCCTACGAGCAGTACTTC,CASSPLQGVSYEQYF